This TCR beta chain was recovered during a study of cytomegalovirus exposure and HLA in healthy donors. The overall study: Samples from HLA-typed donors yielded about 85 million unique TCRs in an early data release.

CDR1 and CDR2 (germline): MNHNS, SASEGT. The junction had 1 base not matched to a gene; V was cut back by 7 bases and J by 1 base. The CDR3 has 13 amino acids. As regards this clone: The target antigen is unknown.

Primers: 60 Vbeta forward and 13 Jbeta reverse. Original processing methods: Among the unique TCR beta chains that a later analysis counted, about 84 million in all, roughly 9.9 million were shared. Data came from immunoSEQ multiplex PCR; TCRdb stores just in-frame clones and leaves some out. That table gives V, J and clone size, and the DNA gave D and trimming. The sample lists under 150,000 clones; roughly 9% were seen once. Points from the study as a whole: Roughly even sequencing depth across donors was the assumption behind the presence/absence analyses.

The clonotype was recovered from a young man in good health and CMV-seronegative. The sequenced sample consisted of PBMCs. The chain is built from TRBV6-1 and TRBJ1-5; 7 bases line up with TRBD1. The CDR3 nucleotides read TGTGCCAGCAAGACAGGGAGCAATCAGCCCCAGCATTTT. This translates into CASKTGSNQPQHF.